This is a list of T cell receptor beta chains from one sample in a study of blood T cell repertoires in COVID-19. Sequenced by immunoSEQ multiplex PCR; TCRdb stores in-frame clones only, minus some. The table lists 230,000 or so clones, around 87% of them singletons. The source material was peripheral blood. The receptors were sampled from a woman aged 60-75 years with COVID-19, enrolled during active disease. CDR3s include the opening cysteine and the closing phenylalanine or tryptophan. A D gene is named only where the DNA matches it firmly. Some rows have no size entry. The others give once, few or many, or a class for an expanded clone.

CDR3 DNA: TGTGCCAGCATTGGACGGGGCACTGAAGCTTTCTTT; CDR3 protein: CASIGRGTEAFF; V gene: TRBV3-1/TRBV3-2; J gene: TRBJ1-1; D gene: .; clone size: .
CDR3 DNA: TGTGCCAGCAGCGATACTGCGACAGGGAGGCAAGAGACCCAGTACTTC; CDR3 protein: CASSDTATGRQETQYF; V gene: TRBV11-2; J gene: TRBJ2-5; D gene: .; clone size: .
CDR3 DNA: TGCAGTGCTAGATCAGGGCACGAGCAGTACTTC; CDR3 protein: CSARSGHEQYF; V gene: TRBV20-1; J gene: TRBJ2-7; D gene: .; clone size: .
CDR3 DNA: TGCGCCAGCAGCTGGACTAGCGGCAGGACAGATACGCAGTATTTT; CDR3 protein: CASSWTSGRTDTQYF; V gene: TRBV5-1; J gene: TRBJ2-3; D gene: TRBD2; clone size: .
CDR3 DNA: TGCAGCGCCCACGGGAACACTGAAGCTTTCTTT; CDR3 protein: CSAHGNTEAFF; V gene: TRBV29-1; J gene: TRBJ1-1; D gene: .; clone size: few
CDR3 DNA: TGTGCCAGCAGTCACCGGGACAGGGGCTACGAGCAGTACTTC; CDR3 protein: CASSHRDRGYEQYF; V gene: TRBV27; J gene: TRBJ2-7; D gene: TRBD1; clone size: .
CDR3 DNA: TGTGCCAGCATTGGACAGCTCAATCAGCCCCAGCATTTT; CDR3 protein: CASIGQLNQPQHF; V gene: TRBV2; J gene: TRBJ1-5; D gene: .; clone size: .
CDR3 DNA: TGTGCCAGCAGCCAAAAACCCGACAGGGGTAATTCCAAAAACATTCAGTACTTC; CDR3 protein: CASSQKPDRGNSKNIQYF; V gene: TRBV7-3; J gene: TRBJ2-4; D gene: TRBD1; clone size: .
CDR3 DNA: TGTGCCAGCAGCCCTGGCCTCCCGGGACAGGGTAGATACGAGCAGTACTTC; CDR3 protein: CASSPGLPGQGRYEQYF; V gene: TRBV7-9; J gene: TRBJ2-7; D gene: TRBD1; clone size: .
CDR3 DNA: TGTGCCGCACGGGCAGGGGCTGAATCACCCCTCCACTTT; CDR3 protein: CAARAGAESPLHF; V gene: TRBV10-3; J gene: TRBJ1-6; D gene: .; clone size: .
CDR3 DNA: TGCGCCAGCCACCCTGGGACAGGTCCCTACAATGAGCAGTTCTTC; CDR3 protein: CASHPGTGPYNEQFF; V gene: TRBV5-1; J gene: TRBJ2-1; D gene: TRBD1; clone size: .
CDR3 DNA: TGTGCCAGCAGTACGGGACAGATAACAGATACGCAGTATTTT; CDR3 protein: CASSTGQITDTQYF; V gene: TRBV6-5; J gene: TRBJ2-3; D gene: TRBD1; clone size: .
CDR3 DNA: TGTGCCAGCAGCTTAGAAGGACAGGCCTATGGCTACACCTTC; CDR3 protein: CASSLEGQAYGYTF; V gene: TRBV7-2; J gene: TRBJ1-2; D gene: TRBD1; clone size: .
CDR3 DNA: TGTGCCAGTAGTATGGACAGGGCGGCCACCGGGGAGCTGTTTTTT; CDR3 protein: CASSMDRAATGELFF; V gene: TRBV19; J gene: TRBJ2-2; D gene: TRBD1; clone size: once
CDR3 DNA: TGTGCCTGGACCGTCCGGAAGGGGCAGCTCTATGGCTACACCTTC; CDR3 protein: CAWTVRKGQLYGYTF; V gene: TRBV30; J gene: TRBJ1-2; D gene: .; clone size: .
CDR3 DNA: TGCGCCAGCAGCCCCGGCGTCCGGGATGGCACAGATACGCAGTATTTT; CDR3 protein: CASSPGVRDGTDTQYF; V gene: TRBV5-1; J gene: TRBJ2-3; D gene: .; clone size: .
CDR3 DNA: TGTGCCAGCAGCTTAGAACGGGCCAGGGCGTACACAGATACGCAGTATTTT; CDR3 protein: CASSLERARAYTDTQYF; V gene: TRBV7-6; J gene: TRBJ2-3; D gene: .; clone size: .
CDR3 DNA: TGTGCCAGCAGCGTAGTTCGCGATACTGAAGCTTTCTTT; CDR3 protein: CASSVVRDTEAFF; V gene: TRBV9; J gene: TRBJ1-1; D gene: .; clone size: once
CDR3 DNA: TGTGCCAGTAGTAGCCCCGACAGGGGACTCAATCAGCCCCAGCATTTT; CDR3 protein: CASSSPDRGLNQPQHF; V gene: TRBV19; J gene: TRBJ1-5; D gene: TRBD1; clone size: once
CDR3 DNA: TGTGCCAGCAGCCAAGATCGCGGACAGTTCGATTCACCCCTCCACTTT; CDR3 protein: CASSQDRGQFDSPLHF; V gene: TRBV4-2; J gene: TRBJ1-6; D gene: .; clone size: .
CDR3 DNA: TGTGCCAGCTCACCAGACAGGGTTACCGGGGAGCTGTTTTTT; CDR3 protein: CASSPDRVTGELFF; V gene: TRBV18; J gene: TRBJ2-2; D gene: TRBD1; clone size: .
CDR3 DNA: TGCGCCAGCAGTCCTCGGGTTCAGGGCGATGGCTACACCTTC; CDR3 protein: CASSPRVQGDGYTF; V gene: TRBV5-1; J gene: TRBJ1-2; D gene: .; clone size: once
CDR3 DNA: TGTGCCAGCAGTAAGGGGCTTGGCACTGAAGCTTTCTTT; CDR3 protein: CASSKGLGTEAFF; V gene: TRBV2; J gene: TRBJ1-1; D gene: .; clone size: .
CDR3 DNA: TGTGCCAGCAGCCCGGCTGGAAACACCATATATTTT; CDR3 protein: CASSPAGNTIYF; V gene: TRBV3-1/TRBV3-2; J gene: TRBJ1-3; D gene: .; clone size: few
CDR3 DNA: TGTGCCAGCAGCTTAACAGGGTTAATTAAGGCCGAGCAGTACTTC; CDR3 protein: CASSLTGLIKAEQYF; V gene: TRBV11-2; J gene: TRBJ2-7; D gene: .; clone size: .
CDR3 DNA: TGTGCCAGTAGGCTAACTCCTAGGGGGGGCTACACCTTC; CDR3 protein: CASRLTPRGGYTF; V gene: TRBV19; J gene: TRBJ1-2; D gene: .; clone size: .
CDR3 DNA: TGTGCCAGCAGTTTAATGAGGCTGAAGGCGGAGAATTCACCCCTCCACTTT; CDR3 protein: CASSLMRLKAENSPLHF; V gene: TRBV27; J gene: TRBJ1-6; D gene: .; clone size: .
CDR3 DNA: TGCGCCAGCAGCTTGGTCGGGTCATCCTACGAGCAGTACTTC; CDR3 protein: CASSLVGSSYEQYF; V gene: TRBV5-1; J gene: TRBJ2-7; D gene: .; clone size: .
CDR3 DNA: TGTGCCAGCAGTCCTCCCTCCTATGGGCCACACTACAATGAGCAGTTCTTC; CDR3 protein: CASSPPSYGPHYNEQFF; V gene: TRBV7-9; J gene: TRBJ2-1; D gene: .; clone size: .
CDR3 DNA: TGTGCCAGCAGAGAGTACTACGAGCAGTACTTC; CDR3 protein: CASREYYEQYF; V gene: TRBV6-5; J gene: TRBJ2-7; D gene: .; clone size: .
CDR3 DNA: TGTGCCAGCAGCCTGTTAAACCCGGGACAGGGGGGTGGCTACACCTTC; CDR3 protein: CASSLLNPGQGGGYTF; V gene: TRBV14; J gene: TRBJ1-2; D gene: TRBD1; clone size: .
CDR3 DNA: TGCGCCAGCAGCGACTCCGGGTCAAGCGAGCAGTACTTC; CDR3 protein: CASSDSGSSEQYF; V gene: TRBV5-1; J gene: TRBJ2-7; D gene: .; clone size: .
CDR3 DNA: TGTGCCAGCAGCTTACTCCCTAATCAGCCCCAGCATTTT; CDR3 protein: CASSLLPNQPQHF; V gene: TRBV7-2; J gene: TRBJ1-5; D gene: .; clone size: .
CDR3 DNA: TGTGCCAGCAGCCAAGTTAGCGGGAACACTGAAGCTTTCTTT; CDR3 protein: CASSQVSGNTEAFF; V gene: TRBV3-1/TRBV3-2; J gene: TRBJ1-1; D gene: .; clone size: .
CDR3 DNA: TGTGCCAGCAGCTCCGGACAGGGAAGATATGGCTACACCTTC; CDR3 protein: CASSSGQGRYGYTF; V gene: TRBV3-1/TRBV3-2; J gene: TRBJ1-2; D gene: TRBD1; clone size: .
CDR3 DNA: TGTGCCAGCAGTTCCACCGGGACAGGGGCAGATACGCAGTATTTT; CDR3 protein: CASSSTGTGADTQYF; V gene: TRBV6-5; J gene: TRBJ2-3; D gene: TRBD1; clone size: .